This T cell receptor beta chain was obtained from a study of blood T cell repertoires in COVID-19. Study in general: COVID-19 samples, acute and convalescent, were from the United States, Italy and Spain. Sources were T cells, B-cell-depleted T cells, or PBMCs; the material itself was cDNA or gDNA.

Looked up from germline, CDR1 is LNHDA and CDR2 is SQIVND (reference sequence). The CDR3 covers 16 residues. Trimming removed 4 bases from V and 0 bases from J, with 13 bases in between. Assay: immunoSEQ multiplex PCR; the TCRdb copy retains only in-frame clones and omits some. The table lists just over 250,000 clones, around 90% of them singletons, with approximately 2.6% in the top ten. Seattle's enrolled individuals joined amid active infection and were then monitored longitudinally. This chain joins TRBV19 and TRBJ1-5, with D possibly being TRBD1 (5 bases). The sample taken for sequencing was peripheral blood. The receptor was derived from a young adult with COVID-19, enrolled during active disease. In DNA, the CDR3 is TGTGCCAGTAGTAGAACAGGATCTTATAGCAATCAGCCCCAGCATTTT. It yields the protein CASSRTGSYSNQPQHF.